Described below is a single T cell receptor beta chain sequence and its context. Its antigen is not known. Assay execution took place at the deep level. The repertoire was sequenced with immunoSEQ multiplex PCR; TCRdb's copy has only in-frame clones and lacks some. Of millions of clones in the sample, approximately 95% were seen once. The V end was cut by 1 base, the J end by 9 bases, with 19 bases between. CDR1 SEHNR and CDR2 FQNEAQ come from the germline V gene (reference sequence). The CDR3 totals 15 residues. This entry belongs to a study of shared clonotypes between healthy human individuals. Study-level results: Generation of non-shared clonotypes was less probable than generation of clonotypes shared by all four donors. Rarefaction revealed incomplete sorted-subset sequencing despite large depth.

Sequenced input: naive CD4+ T cells sorted from blood. The subset is: CD45RA+ positively selected. J is TRBJ2-7 and V is TRBV7-9; D may be TRBD1 or TRBD2 (5 bases each). The sequence was collected from a young man in good health. Here the CDR3 reads CASSLVFTGTVGQYF. CDR3 DNA sequence: TGTGCCAGCAGCTTAGTCTTTACGGGGACCGTGGGGCAGTACTTC.